This is a list of T cell receptor beta chains from one sample in a study of regulatory T cells in long-lasting Graves disease. TCRdb re-called the multiplex PCR reads with MiXCR, one entry per CDR3 protein. The sample yields roughly 500,000 distinct CDR3 sequences, about 12% seen once. Separately, the same data were catalogued under a study of T cells in Graves' hyperthyroidism and ophthalmopathy.

This sample comprised peripheral blood mononuclear cells (PBMCs), obtained at new diagnosis, from a patient treated with antithyroid drugs. Receptors originate from a woman aged 25 to 39 with Graves disease. Each CDR3 is given with its conserved first and last residue. The order of the fields is J gene, V gene, D gene, clone size, CDR3 protein, CDR3 DNA. The D gene is left open where the match is weak. Size values are once, few and many counts, or a class for expanded clones, and some rows have none.

>TRBJ1-1|TRBV28|TRBD1|-
CASIKLLELGGEGTEAFF
TGTGCCAGCATCAAACTCCTCGAGTTAGGGGGCGAGGGCACTGAAGCTTTCTTT
>TRBJ1-4|TRBV12-3/TRBV12-4|-|many
CASSLWVGKLFF
TGTGCCAGCAGCCTGTGGGTCGGAAAACTGTTTTTT
>TRBJ2-3|TRBV5-5|TRBD2|many
CASSLRLAGLVNTQYF
TGTGCCAGCAGCTTGAGGCTAGCGGGCCTCGTAAATACGCAGTATTTT
>TRBJ2-7|TRBV24-1|-|few
CATSDPLQGYEQYF
TGTGCCACCAGTGACCCGTTACAGGGCTACGAGCAGTACTTC
>TRBJ1-5|TRBV4-3|TRBD1|-
CASSPEYRGDQPQHF
TGCGCCAGCAGCCCGGAGTACAGGGGGGATCAGCCCCAGCATTTT
>TRBJ2-2|TRBV4-2|-|few
CASSQEIQGIPGELFF
TGTGCCAGCAGCCAAGAAATCCAGGGTATCCCCGGGGAGCTGTTTTTT
>TRBJ2-3|TRBV29-1|-|few
CSVGGAVRRTDRNRSADTQYF
TGCAGCGTTGGGGGGGCAGTCAGGAGGACTGATCGAAATAGGAGCGCAGATACGCAGTATTTT
>TRBJ1-2|TRBV11-1|TRBD1|many
CASSLLGQSNYGYTF
TGTGCCAGCAGCTTGCTGGGACAGAGTAACTATGGCTACACCTTC
>TRBJ1-1|TRBV27|-|-
CASWQGRLNTEAFF
TGTGCCAGCTGGCAGGGGCGACTGAACACTGAAGCTTTCTTT
>TRBJ1-2|TRBV29-1|-|few
CSVDPTAVGYGYTF
TGCAGCGTTGACCCTACGGCGGTCGGCTATGGCTACACCTTC
>TRBJ1-1|TRBV30|-|many
CAWSVKGLNTEAFF
TGTGCCTGGAGTGTAAAGGGGCTGAACACTGAAGCTTTCTTT
>TRBJ1-1|TRBV13|-|many
CASSLGGLEAFF
TGTGCCAGCAGCTTAGGTGGTCTTGAAGCTTTCTTT
>TRBJ2-1|TRBV28|-|few
CASSRPTYPYNEQFF
TGTGCCAGCAGCCGTCCTACATACCCCTACAATGAGCAGTTCTTC
>TRBJ2-3|TRBV5-1|TRBD2|few
CASSQGTSGDVGDTQYF
TGCGCCAGCAGCCAAGGGACTAGCGGGGACGTGGGGGATACGCAGTATTTT
>TRBJ2-1|TRBV27|-|few
CASSFDGGYNEQFF
TGTGCCAGCAGTTTTGACGGAGGGTACAATGAGCAGTTCTTC
>TRBJ1-2|TRBV11-2|TRBD1|many
CASSQRGPRQGDYGYTF
TGTGCCAGCAGCCAAAGAGGGCCACGACAGGGGGACTATGGCTACACCTTC
>TRBJ2-7|TRBV11-2|TRBD1|many
CASSSTRGTYEQYF
TGTGCCAGCAGCTCAACCAGGGGGACCTACGAGCAGTACTTC
>TRBJ2-5|TRBV7-9|TRBD2|many
CASSPAKGGGRQQETQYF
TGTGCCAGCAGCCCCGCCAAGGGGGGCGGGAGGCAGCAAGAGACCCAGTACTTC
>TRBJ2-7|TRBV6-2/TRBV6-3|-|many
CASRKYDKVYSEQYF
TGTGCCAGCAGGAAATATGACAAGGTGTACAGCGAGCAGTACTTC
>TRBJ1-1|TRBV28|TRBD1|many
CASSWDRNTEAFF
TGTGCCAGCAGTTGGGACAGAAACACTGAAGCTTTCTTT